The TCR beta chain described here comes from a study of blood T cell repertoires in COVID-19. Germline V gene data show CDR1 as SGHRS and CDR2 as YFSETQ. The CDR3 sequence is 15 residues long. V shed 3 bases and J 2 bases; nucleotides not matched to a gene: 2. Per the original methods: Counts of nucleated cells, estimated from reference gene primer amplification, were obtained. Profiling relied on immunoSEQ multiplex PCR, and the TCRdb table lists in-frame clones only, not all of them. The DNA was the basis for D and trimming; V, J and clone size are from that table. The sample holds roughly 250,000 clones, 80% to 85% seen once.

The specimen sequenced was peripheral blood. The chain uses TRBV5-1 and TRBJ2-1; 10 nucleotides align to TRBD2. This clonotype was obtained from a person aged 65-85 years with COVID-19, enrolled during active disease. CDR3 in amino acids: CASSSTSGAYNEQFF. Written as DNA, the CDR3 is TGCGCCAGCAGCTCTACTAGCGGGGCCTACAATGAGCAGTTCTTC.